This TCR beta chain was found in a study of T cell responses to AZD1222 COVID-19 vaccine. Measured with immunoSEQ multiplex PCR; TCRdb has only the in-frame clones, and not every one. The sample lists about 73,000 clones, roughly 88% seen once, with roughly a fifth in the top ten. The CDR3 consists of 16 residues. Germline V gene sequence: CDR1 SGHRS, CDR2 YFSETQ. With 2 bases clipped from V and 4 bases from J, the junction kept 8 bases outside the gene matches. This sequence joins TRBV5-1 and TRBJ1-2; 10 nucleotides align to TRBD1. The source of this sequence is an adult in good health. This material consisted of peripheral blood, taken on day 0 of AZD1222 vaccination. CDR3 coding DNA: TGCGCCAGCAGCTTTTCGACGGACAGGGGGTTCTATGGCTACACCTTC. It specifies CASSFSTDRGFYGYTF.